The present entry profiles one T cell receptor (beta chain) with its context. The target antigen is unknown. Repertoires were generated with immunoSEQ multiplex PCR, while TCRdb's copy carries only in-frame clones and drops some. Seen here are around 70,000 clones, around 94% observed once, and the top ten hold 1.5% to 1.7%. The data were taken from a study of cytomegalovirus exposure and HLA in healthy donors. Study at large: The 110 or so validation repertoires used the same platform as the 650 to 750 first-cohort repertoires, a later analysis reported. General study points: TCR beta chains numbering under 200 were designated cytomegalovirus-associated.

The donors were members of the validation cohort comprising some 130 subjects, separate from the approximately 710-subject first cohort. Germline V CDR1 and CDR2: MRHNA, SNTAGT. The CDR3 loop spans 16 amino acids. V shed 3 bases, J shed 4 bases, and the junction held 9 bases outside the gene matches. This chain links TRBV6-4 with TRBJ2-1, with TRBD2 matching 7 bases. The TCR comes from a man younger than 35 in good health and CMV-seropositive. Material for sequencing was PBMCs. The CDR3 DNA reads as TGTGCCAGCAGTGAGGCTAGCGGAGCTGGGTACAATGAGCAGTTCTTC. This encodes CASSEASGAGYNEQFF.